This section outlines one TCR beta chain sequence together with its context. The target antigen is unknown. This specimen comes from a study of shared clonotypes between healthy human individuals. At the level of the study: Researchers drew samples from two women and a few men aged 18 to 49.

Germline CDR1 SGHNT, CDR2 YYREEE (reference sequence). The length of the CDR3 is 17 residues. The V segment lost 0 bases and the J segment 7 bases; nucleotides outside the gene matches: 6. Study observations and caveats: The diversity represented, both genetic and in exposure history, was limited by few donors.

It was approximately 0.2 ug DNA, around 32,000 T cell genomes, that sorted-subset replicate PCRs used. TCRdb's copy holds only in-frame clones and misses some; the assay was immunoSEQ multiplex PCR. This sample carries more than 2,000,000 clones, 93% of them seen once, and the ten largest clones take roughly 0.36%. The chain combines TRBV5-4 with TRBJ2-2; 13 bases map to TRBD2. This TCR was sampled from a man aged 18 to 29 in good health. Some clones in this sample may be carry-over from other donors' samples. The sample comprised naive CD4+ T cells from PBMCs. The subset is: CD45RA+ positively selected. The CDR3 nucleotides read TGTGCCAGCAGCTTGGGGACTAGCGGGAGTTCGGGCGGGGAGCTGTTTTTT. Translated, it gives CASSLGTSGSSGGELFF.